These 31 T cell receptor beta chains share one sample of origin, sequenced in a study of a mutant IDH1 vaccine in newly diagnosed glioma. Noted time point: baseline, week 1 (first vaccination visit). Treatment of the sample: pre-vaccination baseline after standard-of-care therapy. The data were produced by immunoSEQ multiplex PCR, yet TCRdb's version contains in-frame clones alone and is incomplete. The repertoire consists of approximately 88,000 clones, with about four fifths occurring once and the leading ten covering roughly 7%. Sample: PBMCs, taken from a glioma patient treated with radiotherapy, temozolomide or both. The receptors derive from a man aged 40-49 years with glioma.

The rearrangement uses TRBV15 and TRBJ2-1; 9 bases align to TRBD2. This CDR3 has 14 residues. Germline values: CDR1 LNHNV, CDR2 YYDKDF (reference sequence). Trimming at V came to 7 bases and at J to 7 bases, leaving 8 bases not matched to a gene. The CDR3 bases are TGTGCCACCACCCCAAGAGCGGGGGGTAATGAGCAGTTCTTC. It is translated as CATTPRAGGNEQFF.

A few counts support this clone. The CDR3 region is CASSARDRGHDGYTF. CDR3 DNA: TGTGCCAGCAGCGCGCGAGACAGGGGGCATGATGGCTACACCTTC. V is TRBV9 and J is TRBJ1-2; 10 bases fit TRBD1. Trimming cost V 3 bases and J 6 bases; bases outside gene matches: 8. Looked up from germline, CDR1 is SGDLS and CDR2 is YYNGEE. This CDR3 spans 15 amino acids.

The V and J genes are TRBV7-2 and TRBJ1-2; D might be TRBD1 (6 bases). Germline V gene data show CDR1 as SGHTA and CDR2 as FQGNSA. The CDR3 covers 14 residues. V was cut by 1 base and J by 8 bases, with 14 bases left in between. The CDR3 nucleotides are TGTGCCAGCAGCTTAGGGGGGACATTCTGGGGCTACACCTTC. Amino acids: CASSLGGTFWGYTF. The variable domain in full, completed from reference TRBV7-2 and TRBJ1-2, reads GAGVSQSPSNKVTEKGKDVELRCDPISGHTALYWYRQSLGQGLEFLIYFQGNSAPDKSGLPSDRFSAERTGGSVSTLTIQRTQQEDSAVYLCASSLGGTFWGYTFGSGTRLTVV.

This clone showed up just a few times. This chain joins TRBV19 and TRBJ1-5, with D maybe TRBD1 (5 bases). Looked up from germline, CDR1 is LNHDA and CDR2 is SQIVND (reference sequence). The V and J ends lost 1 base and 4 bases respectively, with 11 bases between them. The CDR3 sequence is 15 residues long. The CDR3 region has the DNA TGTGCCAGTAGTATAGGGTCCCCAGGGAATCAGCCCCAGCATTTT. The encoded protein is CASSIGSPGNQPQHF.

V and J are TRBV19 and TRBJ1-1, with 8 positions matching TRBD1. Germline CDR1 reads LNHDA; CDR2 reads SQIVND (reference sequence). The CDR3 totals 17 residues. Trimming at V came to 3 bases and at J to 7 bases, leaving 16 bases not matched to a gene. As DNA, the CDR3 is TGTGCCAGTAGTATTATTAGGAGTAACAGGGGGGGAATTGAAGCTTTCTTT. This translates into CASSIIRSNRGGIEAFF. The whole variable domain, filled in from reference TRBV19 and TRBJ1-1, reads DGGITQSPKYLFRKEGQNVTLSCEQNLNHDAMYWYRQDPGQGLRLIYYSQIVNDFQKGDIAEGYSVSREKKESFPLTVTSAQKNPTAFYLCASSIIRSNRGGIEAFFGQGTRLTVV.

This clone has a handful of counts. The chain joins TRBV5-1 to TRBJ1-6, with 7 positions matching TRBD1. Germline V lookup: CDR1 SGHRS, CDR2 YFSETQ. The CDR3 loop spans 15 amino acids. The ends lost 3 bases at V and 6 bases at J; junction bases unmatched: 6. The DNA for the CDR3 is TGCGCCAGCAGCTGGCAGGGGGATTTTAATTCACCCCTCCACTTT. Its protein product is CASSWQGDFNSPLHF.

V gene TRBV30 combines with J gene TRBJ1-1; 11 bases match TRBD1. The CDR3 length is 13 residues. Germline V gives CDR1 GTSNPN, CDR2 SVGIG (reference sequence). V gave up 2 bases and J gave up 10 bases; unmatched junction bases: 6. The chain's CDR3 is CAWSPDRGLGAFF. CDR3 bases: TGTGCCTGGAGTCCGGACAGGGGGCTCGGAGCTTTCTTT.

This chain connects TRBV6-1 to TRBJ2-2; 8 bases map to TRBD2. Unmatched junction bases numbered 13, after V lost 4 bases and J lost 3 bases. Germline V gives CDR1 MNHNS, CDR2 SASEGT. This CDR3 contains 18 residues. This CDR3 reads CASSGLAHGGADTGELFF. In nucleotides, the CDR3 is TGTGCCAGCAGTGGACTAGCGCACGGGGGGGCCGACACCGGGGAGCTGTTTTTT.

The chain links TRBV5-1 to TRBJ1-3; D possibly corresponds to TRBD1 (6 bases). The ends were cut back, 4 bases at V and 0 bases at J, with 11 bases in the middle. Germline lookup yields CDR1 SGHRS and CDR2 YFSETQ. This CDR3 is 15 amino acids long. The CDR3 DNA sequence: TGCGCCAGCAGCAAATGGGACAACTCTGGAAACACCATATATTTT. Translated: CASSKWDNSGNTIYF. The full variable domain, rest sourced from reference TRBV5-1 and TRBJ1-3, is KAGVTQTPRYLIKTRGQQVTLSCSPISGHRSVSWYQQTPGQGLQFLFEYFSETQRNKGNFPGRFSGRQFSNSRSEMNVSTLELGDSALYLCASSKWDNSGNTIYFGEGSWLTVV.

The CDR3: CASSSPGDNQPQHF. CDR3 DNA: TGTGCCAGCAGTTCCCCCGGGGACAATCAGCCCCAGCATTTT. The chain recombines TRBV28 with TRBJ1-5; no clear D. The CDR3 extends over 14 amino acids. Germline V CDR1 and CDR2: MDHEN, SYDVKM. V shed 4 bases and J shed 3 bases, with 10 bases lying between them.

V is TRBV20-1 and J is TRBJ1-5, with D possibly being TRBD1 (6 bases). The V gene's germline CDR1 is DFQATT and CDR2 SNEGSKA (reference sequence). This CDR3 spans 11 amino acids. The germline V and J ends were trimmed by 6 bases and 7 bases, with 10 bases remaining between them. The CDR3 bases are TGCAGTGCAAGTAGGGGGCAGCCCCAGCATTTT. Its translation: CSASRGQPQHF.

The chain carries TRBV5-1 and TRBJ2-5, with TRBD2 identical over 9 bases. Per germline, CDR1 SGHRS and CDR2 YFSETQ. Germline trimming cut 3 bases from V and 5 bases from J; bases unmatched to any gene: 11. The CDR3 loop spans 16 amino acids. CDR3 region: CASSSSRLAGRETQYF. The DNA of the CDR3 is TGCGCCAGCAGCTCCAGTCGTCTAGCGGGACGGGAGACCCAGTACTTC.

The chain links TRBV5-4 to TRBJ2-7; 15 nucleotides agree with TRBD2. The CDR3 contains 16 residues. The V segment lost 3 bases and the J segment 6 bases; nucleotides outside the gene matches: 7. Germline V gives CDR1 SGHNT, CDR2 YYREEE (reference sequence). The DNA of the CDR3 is TGTGCCAGCAGCTCCGGACTAGCGGGGGGGCTAACCGAGCAGTACTTC. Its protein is CASSSGLAGGLTEQYF.

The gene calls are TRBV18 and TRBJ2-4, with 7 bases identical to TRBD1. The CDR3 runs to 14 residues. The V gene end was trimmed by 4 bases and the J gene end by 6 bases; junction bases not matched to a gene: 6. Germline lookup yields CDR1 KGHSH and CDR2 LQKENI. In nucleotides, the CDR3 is TGTGCCAGCTCACTCGGGACAGTCCGAAACATTCAGTACTTC. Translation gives CASSLGTVRNIQYF.

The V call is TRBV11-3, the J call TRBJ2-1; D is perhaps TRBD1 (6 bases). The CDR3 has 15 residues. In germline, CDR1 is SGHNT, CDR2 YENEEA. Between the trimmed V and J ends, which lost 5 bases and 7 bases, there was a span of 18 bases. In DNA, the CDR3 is TGTGCCAGCAGCCCCTCAGGGGCCCACGGAAATGAGCAGTTCTTC. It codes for CASSPSGAHGNEQFF.

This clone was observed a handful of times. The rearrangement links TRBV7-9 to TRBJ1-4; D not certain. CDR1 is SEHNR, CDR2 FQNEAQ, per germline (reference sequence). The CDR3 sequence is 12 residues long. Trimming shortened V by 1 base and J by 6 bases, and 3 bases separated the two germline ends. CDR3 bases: TGTGCCAGCAGCTTAGTGGATGAAAAACTGTTTTTT. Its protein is CASSLVDEKLFF.

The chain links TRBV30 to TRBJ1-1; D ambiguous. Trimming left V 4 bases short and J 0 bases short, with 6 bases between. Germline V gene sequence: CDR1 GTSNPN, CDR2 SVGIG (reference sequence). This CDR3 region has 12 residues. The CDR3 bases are TGTGCCTGGATCTCAGTGAACACTGAAGCTTTCTTT. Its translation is CAWISVNTEAFF.

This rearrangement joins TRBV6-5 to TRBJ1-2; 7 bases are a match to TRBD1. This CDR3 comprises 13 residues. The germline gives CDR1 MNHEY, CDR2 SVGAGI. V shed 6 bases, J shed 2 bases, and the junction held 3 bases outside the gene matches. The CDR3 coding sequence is TGTGCCAGCAGCCCGACAGGGAACTATGGCTACACCTTC. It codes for CASSPTGNYGYTF.

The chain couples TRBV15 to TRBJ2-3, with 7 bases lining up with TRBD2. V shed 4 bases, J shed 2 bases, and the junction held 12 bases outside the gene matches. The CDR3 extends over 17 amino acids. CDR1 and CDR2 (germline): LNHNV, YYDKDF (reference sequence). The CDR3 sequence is CATSTHRDYSHTDTQYF. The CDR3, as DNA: TGTGCCACCAGCACTCACCGGGACTACTCCCACACAGATACGCAGTATTTT.

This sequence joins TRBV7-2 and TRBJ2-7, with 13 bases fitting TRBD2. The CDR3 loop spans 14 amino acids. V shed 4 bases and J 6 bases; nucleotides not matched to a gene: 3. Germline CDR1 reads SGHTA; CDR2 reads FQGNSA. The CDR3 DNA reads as TGTGCCAGCAGCTCGACTAGCGGGAGGTCCGAGCAGTACTTC. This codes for CASSSTSGRSEQYF.

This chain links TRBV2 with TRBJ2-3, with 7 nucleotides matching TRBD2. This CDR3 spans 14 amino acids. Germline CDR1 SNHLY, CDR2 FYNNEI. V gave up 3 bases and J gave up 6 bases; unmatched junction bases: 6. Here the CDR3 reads CASSEGGVWDTQYF. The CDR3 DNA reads TGTGCCAGCAGTGAGGGAGGGGTGTGGGATACGCAGTATTTT.

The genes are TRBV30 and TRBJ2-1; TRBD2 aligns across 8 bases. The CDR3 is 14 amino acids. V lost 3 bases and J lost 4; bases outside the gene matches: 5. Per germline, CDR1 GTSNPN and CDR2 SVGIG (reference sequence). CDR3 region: CAWRPGLEYNEQFF. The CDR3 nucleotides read TGTGCCTGGAGGCCGGGACTAGAGTACAATGAGCAGTTCTTC.

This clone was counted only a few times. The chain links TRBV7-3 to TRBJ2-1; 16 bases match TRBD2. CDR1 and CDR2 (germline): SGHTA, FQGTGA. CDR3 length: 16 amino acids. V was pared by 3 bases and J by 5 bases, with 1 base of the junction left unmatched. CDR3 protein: CASSLGLAGGHNEQFF. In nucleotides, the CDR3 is TGTGCCAGCAGCTTGGGACTAGCGGGAGGGCACAATGAGCAGTTCTTC. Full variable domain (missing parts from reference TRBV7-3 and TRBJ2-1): GAGVSQTPSNKVTEKGKYVELRCDPISGHTALYWYRQSLGQGPEFLIYFQGTGAADDSGLPNDRFFAVRPEGSVSTLKIQRTERGDSAVYLCASSLGLAGGHNEQFFGPGTRLTVL.

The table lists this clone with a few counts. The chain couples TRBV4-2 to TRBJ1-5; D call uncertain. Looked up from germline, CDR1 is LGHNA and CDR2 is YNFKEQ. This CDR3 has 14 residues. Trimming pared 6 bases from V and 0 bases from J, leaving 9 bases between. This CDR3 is CASRAVGSNQPQHF. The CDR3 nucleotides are TGTGCCAGCAGGGCGGTGGGTAGCAATCAGCCCCAGCATTTT.

CDR3: CASSWGADTQYF. CDR3 nucleotide sequence: TGCGCCAGCAGCTGGGGAGCGGATACGCAGTATTTT. This chain uses TRBV5-1 with TRBJ2-3; D perhaps matches TRBD2 (5 bases). Germline V CDR1 and CDR2: SGHRS, YFSETQ. The V end lost 3 bases, the J end lost 6 bases, and 8 bases lay between the germline ends. CDR3 length: 12 amino acids.

The CDR3 spells CASSLIWWYEQYF. The CDR3, as DNA: TGTGCCAGCAGCCTCATTTGGTGGTACGAGCAGTACTTC. The J gene is TRBJ2-7, the V gene TRBV7-9; no reliable D call. The CDR3 totals 13 residues. Germline lookup yields CDR1 SEHNR and CDR2 FQNEAQ (reference sequence). V was pared by 5 bases and J by 4 bases, with 12 bases between. The whole variable domain, remainder taken from reference TRBV7-9 and TRBJ2-7, is DTGVSQNPRHKITKRGQNVTFRCDPISEHNRLYWYRQTLGQGPEFLTYFQNEAQLEKSRLLSDRFSAERPKGSFSTLEIQRTEQGDSAMYLCASSLIWWYEQYFGPGTRLTVT.

Here the CDR3 reads CASSPGQEGYYNEQFF. Written as DNA, the CDR3 is TGTGCCAGCTCACCAGGCCAAGAGGGCTATTACAATGAGCAGTTCTTC. The chain carries TRBV18 and TRBJ2-1; TRBD2 is a possible D gene (5 bases). Germline loops: CDR1 KGHSH, CDR2 LQKENI. The CDR3 covers 16 residues. Trimming stripped 2 bases from V and 4 bases from J, with 15 bases between.

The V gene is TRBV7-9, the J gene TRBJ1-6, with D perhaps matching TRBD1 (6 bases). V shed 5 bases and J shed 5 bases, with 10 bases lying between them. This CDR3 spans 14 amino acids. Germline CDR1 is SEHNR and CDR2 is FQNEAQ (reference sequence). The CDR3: CASSPGGNNSPLHF. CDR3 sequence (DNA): TGTGCCAGCAGCCCTGGGGGCAATAATTCACCCCTCCACTTT.

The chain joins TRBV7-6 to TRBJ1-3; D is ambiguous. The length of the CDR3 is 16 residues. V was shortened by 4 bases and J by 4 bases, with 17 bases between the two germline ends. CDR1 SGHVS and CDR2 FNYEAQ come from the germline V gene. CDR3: CASSSSPEGGGNTIYF. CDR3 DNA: TGTGCCAGCAGCTCTTCACCGGAGGGAGGAGGAAACACCATATATTTT.

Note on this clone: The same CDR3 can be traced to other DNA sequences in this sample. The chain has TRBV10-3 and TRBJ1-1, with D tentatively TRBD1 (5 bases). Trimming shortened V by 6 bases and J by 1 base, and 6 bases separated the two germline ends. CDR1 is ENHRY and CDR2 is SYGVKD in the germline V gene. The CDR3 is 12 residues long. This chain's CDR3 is CAIRTGNTEAFF. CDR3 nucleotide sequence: TGTGCCATCAGAACAGGGAACACTGAAGCTTTCTTT.

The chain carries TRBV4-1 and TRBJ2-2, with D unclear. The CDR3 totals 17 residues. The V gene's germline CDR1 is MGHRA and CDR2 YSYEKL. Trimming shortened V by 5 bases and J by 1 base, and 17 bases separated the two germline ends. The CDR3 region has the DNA TGCGCCAGCAGCGTCGACTCGGCTACCTGGAACACCGGGGAGCTGTTTTTT. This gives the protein CASSVDSATWNTGELFF.